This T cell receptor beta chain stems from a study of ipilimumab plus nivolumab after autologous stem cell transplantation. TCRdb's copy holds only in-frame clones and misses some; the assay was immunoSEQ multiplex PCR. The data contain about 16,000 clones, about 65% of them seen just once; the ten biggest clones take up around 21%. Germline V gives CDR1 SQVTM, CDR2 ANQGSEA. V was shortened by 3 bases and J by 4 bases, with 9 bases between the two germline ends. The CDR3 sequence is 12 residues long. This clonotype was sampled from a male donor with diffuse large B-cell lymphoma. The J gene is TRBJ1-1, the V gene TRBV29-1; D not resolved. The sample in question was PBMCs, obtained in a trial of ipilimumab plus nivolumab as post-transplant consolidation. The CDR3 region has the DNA TGCAGCGTTGATCGGGTAGGCACTGAAGCTTTCTTT. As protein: CSVDRVGTEAFF.